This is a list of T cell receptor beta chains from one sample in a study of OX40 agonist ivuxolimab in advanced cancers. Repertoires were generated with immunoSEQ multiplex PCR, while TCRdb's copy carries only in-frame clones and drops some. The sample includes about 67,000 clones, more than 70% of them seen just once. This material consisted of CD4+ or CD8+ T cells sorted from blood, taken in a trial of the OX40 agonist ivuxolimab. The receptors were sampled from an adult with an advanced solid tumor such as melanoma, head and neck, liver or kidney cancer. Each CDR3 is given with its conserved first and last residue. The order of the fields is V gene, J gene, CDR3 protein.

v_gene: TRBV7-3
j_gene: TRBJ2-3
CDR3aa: CASSLNQGDTQYF

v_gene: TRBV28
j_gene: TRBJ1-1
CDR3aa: CASSLHGRTTEAFF

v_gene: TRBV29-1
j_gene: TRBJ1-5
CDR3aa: CSVEGHPNQPQHF

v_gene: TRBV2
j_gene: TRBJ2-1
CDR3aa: CASSETPDMGPLDEQFF

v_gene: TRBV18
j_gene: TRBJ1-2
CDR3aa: CASSPTRSDGYTF

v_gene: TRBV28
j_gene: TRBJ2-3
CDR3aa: CASSLGQLFSTDTQYF

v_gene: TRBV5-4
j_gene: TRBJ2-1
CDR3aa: CASSPRDRGGNYNEQFF

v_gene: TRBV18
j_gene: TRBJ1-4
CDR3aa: CASSPRDMEVATNEKLFF

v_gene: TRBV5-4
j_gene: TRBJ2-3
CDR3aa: CASSTRTSGSTDTQYF

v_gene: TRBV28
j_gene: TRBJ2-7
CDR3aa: CASSLGTTSYEQYF

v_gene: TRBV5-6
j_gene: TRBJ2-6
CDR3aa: CASSLFQGFTSGANVLTF

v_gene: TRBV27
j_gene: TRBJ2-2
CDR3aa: CASSHLAGGGNTGELFF

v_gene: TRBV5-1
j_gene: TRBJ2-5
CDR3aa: CASSLVQSGETQYF

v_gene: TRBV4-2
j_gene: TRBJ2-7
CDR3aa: CASSQGASVVYEQYF

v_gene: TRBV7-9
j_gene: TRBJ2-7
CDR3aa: CASSLDLGVEQYF

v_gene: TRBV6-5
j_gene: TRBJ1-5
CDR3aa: CASTKTGGNQPQHF

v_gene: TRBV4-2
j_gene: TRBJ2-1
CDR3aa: CASSQDPSINEQFF

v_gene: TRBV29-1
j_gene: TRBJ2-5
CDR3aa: CSVQVGGRGETQYF

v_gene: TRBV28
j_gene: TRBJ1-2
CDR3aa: CASSLKQGWYGYTF

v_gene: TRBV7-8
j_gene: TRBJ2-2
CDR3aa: CASSSRQGPGELFF

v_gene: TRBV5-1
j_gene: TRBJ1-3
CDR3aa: CASSLSVSTTGAGNTIYF

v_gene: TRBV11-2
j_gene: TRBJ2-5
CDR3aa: CASTLRGRGETQYF

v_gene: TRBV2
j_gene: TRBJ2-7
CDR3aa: CASGGGRFYEQYF

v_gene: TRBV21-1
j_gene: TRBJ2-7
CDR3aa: CASSKAGLVPRREQYF

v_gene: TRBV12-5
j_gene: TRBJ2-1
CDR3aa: CASGLGGFDNEQFF

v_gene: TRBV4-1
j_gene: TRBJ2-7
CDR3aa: CASSQDRIGTGRGASSYEQYF

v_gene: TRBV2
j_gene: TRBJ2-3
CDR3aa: CASSDTREADTQYF

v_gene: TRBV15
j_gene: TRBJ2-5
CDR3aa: CATSRGGGGDQKETQYF

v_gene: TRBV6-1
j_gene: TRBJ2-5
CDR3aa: CASTLTRGKETQYF

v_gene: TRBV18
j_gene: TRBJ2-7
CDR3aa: CASSPALAGAIYEQYF

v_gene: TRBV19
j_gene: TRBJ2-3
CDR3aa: CASSRGGGYTDTQYF

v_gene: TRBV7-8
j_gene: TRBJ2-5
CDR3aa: CASTVSVGISETQYF

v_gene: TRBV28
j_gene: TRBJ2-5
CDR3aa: CASSFSGKETQYF

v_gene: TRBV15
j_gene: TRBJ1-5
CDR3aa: CATSRDRNKGPQHF

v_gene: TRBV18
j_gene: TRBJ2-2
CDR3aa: CASSPGTSGFTGELFF

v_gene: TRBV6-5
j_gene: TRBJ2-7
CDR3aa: CASSYTGYGSYEQYF

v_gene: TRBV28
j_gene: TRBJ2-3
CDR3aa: CASRLGGRASDTQYF

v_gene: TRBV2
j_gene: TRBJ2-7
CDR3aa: CASGRTSEYEQYF

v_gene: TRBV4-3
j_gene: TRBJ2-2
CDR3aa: CASSHKRDRGTGELFF

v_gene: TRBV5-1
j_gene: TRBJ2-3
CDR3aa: CASSLGLAGARTDTQYF

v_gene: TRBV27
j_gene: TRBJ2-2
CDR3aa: CASSLSRFQDFGTGELFF

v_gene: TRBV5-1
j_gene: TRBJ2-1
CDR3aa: CASSLALESGEQFF

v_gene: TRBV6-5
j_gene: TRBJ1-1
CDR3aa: CASSLQGDPEAFF

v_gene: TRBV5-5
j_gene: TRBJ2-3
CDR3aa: CASSLAGRGILSQYF

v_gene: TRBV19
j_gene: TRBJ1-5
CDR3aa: CASSIEWGADSNQPQHF